This TCR beta chain was recorded in a study of graft-versus-host responses after intestinal transplantation. Turning to the study itself: All recipients were given anti-thymocyte globulin induction, and tacrolimus and steroids were then administered for three to four years. Findings and caveats of the study: Analysis identified GvH clones in recipient marrow, with some appearing first in ileum or blood.

The V gene lost 7 bases and the J gene lost 1 base, with 13 bases spanning the gap. The CDR3 is made up of 14 amino acids. In germline, CDR1 is MNHEY, CDR2 SMNVEV (reference sequence). As regards this clone: The antigen remains undetermined.

Profiling relied on immunoSEQ multiplex PCR, and the TCRdb table lists in-frame clones only, not all of them. Among 71,000 or so clones listed, 90% were seen once. V gene TRBV27 combines with J gene TRBJ1-1, with D perhaps TRBD1 (6 bases). Sequencing was performed on unstimulated CD8+ T cells sorted from spleen or lymph node cells, taken before intestinal transplant. This sequence was found in a human donor who received an intestinal transplant. The CDR3 nucleotides are TGTGCCAGCAAGGGGTTGGGGGCGAACACTGAAGCTTTCTTT. Residues: CASKGLGANTEAFF.